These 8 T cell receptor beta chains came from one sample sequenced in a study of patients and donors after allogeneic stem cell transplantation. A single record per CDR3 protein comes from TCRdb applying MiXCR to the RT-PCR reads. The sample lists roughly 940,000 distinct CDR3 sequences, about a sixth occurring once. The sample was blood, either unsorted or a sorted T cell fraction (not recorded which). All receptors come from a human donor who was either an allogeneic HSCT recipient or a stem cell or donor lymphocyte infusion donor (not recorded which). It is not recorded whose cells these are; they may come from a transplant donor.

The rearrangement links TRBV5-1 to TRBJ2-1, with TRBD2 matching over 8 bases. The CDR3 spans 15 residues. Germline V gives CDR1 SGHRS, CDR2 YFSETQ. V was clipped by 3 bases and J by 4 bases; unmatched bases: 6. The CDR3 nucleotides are TGCGCCAGCAGCTCTGGACCTAGCGGGTACAATGAGCAGTTCTTC. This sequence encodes CASSSGPSGYNEQFF.

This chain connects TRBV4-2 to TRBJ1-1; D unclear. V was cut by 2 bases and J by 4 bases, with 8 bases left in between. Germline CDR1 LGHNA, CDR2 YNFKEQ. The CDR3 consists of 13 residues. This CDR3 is CASSQSWATEAFF. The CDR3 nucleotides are TGTGCCAGCAGCCAAAGCTGGGCCACTGAAGCTTTCTTT.

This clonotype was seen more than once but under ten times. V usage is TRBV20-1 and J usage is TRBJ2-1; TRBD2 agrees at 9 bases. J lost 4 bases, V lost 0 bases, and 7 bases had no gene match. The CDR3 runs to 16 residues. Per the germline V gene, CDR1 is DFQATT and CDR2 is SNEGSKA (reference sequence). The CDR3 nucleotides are TGCAGTGCTAGAGATATGGCGGGAGGGAAATACAATGAGCAGTTCTTC. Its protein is CSARDMAGGKYNEQFF.

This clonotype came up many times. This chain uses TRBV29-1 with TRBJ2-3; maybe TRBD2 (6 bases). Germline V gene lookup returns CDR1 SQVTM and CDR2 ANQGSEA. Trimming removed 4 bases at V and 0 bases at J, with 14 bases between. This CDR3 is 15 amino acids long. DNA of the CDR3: TGCAGCGTTGCAGAGTCCGGGACTAGCACAGATACGCAGTATTTT. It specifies CSVAESGTSTDTQYF.

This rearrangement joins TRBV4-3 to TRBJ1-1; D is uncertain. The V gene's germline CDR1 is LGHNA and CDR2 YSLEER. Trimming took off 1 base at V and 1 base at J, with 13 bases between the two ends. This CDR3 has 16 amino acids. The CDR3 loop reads CASSQVRTRGNTEAFF. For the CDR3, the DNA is TGCGCCAGCAGCCAAGTTCGGACTCGGGGGAACACTGAAGCTTTCTTT.

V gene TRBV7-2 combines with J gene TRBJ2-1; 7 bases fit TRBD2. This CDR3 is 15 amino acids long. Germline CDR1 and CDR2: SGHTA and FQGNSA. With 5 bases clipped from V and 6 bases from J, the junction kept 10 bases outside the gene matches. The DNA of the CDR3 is TGTGCCAGCAGCCCCCAGCGGGGAAGGGGCAATGAGCAGTTCTTC. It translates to CASSPQRGRGNEQFF.

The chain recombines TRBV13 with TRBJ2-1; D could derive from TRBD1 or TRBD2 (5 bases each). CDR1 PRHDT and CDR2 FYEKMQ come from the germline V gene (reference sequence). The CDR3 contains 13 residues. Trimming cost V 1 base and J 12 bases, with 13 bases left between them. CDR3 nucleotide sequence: TGTGCCAGCAGCTTAGATAGGGACGTCTGGCAGTTCTTC. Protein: CASSLDRDVWQFF.

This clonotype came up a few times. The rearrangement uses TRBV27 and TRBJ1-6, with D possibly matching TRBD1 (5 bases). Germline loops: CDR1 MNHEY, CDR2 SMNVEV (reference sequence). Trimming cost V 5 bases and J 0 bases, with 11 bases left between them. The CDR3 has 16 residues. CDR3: CASSLTQGSYNSPLHF. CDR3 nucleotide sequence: TGTGCCAGCAGTCTAACCCAGGGCTCCTATAATTCACCCCTCCACTTT.